This T cell receptor beta chain comes out of a study of chemoradiotherapy in HPV16-positive cancers. Whole-study context: Functional T-cell assays on a couple of HPV16-positive patients' cells defined candidate HPV-specific clones and common TCR motifs.

The CDR3 totals 15 residues. V trimming: 7 bases; J trimming: 2 bases; junction bases outside the gene matches: 8. Germline CDR1 and CDR2: SGHNT and YENEEA. Study-level results: Better recurrence-free survival went with HPV-responsive T-cell expansion in HPV16-positive patients. Only a couple of HPV16-positive patients supplied the functional HPV-specificity definition. During treatment, candidate HPV-specific clones and E7-related motifs expanded in tumor.

Libraries were prepared by immunoSEQ multiplex PCR; TCRdb keeps only in-frame clonotypes and omits some of them. This table holds roughly 15,000 clones, about 92% found once. Turning to this clone: Its antigen remains unknown.

This receptor was identified in a human donor with HPV-associated anogenital cancer. Sequenced here: tumor tissue, sampled from a patient who underwent chemoradiotherapy. The J gene is TRBJ2-7, the V gene TRBV11-3, with 10 bases lining up with TRBD2. CDR3 in amino acids: CASTPRSGGTYEQYF. The DNA for the CDR3 is TGTGCCAGCACTCCTCGTAGCGGGGGGACCTACGAGCAGTACTTC.